These T cell receptor beta chains were read from a single sample in a study of tumor-infiltrating lymphocytes in oesophageal squamous cell carcinoma. TCRdb independently ran MiXCR on the PCR reads; one entry per CDR3 protein. Found here are 15,000 or so distinct CDR3 sequences, roughly 60% of them singletons; the top ten hold around a third. Sequencing used esophageal tumor tissue. These receptor sequences come from a female donor with esophageal squamous cell carcinoma. Each CDR3 is given with its conserved first and last residue. A D gene is named only where the DNA matches it firmly. Where a row states a size, it is once, few, many or the class of an expanded clone; other rows omit it.

abundance	d_gene	j_gene	v_gene	CDR3nt	CDR3aa
few	.	TRBJ2-7	TRBV7-8	TGTGCCAGCAGCTTATCTAGGACCTACGAGCAGTACTTC	CASSLSRTYEQYF
once	.	TRBJ2-3	TRBV7-3	TGTGCCAGCAGCTCAGCGGAACTAGCAAATACGCAGTATTTT	CASSSAELANTQYF
.	.	TRBJ2-1	TRBV7-3	TGTGCCAGCAGCTTAAGTCGGGGGGCCAACAATGAGCAGTTCTTC	CASSLSRGANNEQFF
few	.	TRBJ2-2	TRBV7-2	TGTGCCAGCAGCTTGTATGAGAACACCGGGGAGCTGTTTTTT	CASSLYENTGELFF
once	.	TRBJ1-2	TRBV6-6	TGTGCCAGCACGTTAATCGGGACACATGGCTACACCTTC	CASTLIGTHGYTF
.	TRBD1	TRBJ2-7	TRBV6-2/TRBV6-3	TGTGCCAGCATCAGGGGTCGGGACAGCTCCTACGAGCAGTACTTC	CASIRGRDSSYEQYF
many	.	TRBJ2-7	TRBV11-3	TGTGCCAGCAGCCGGGGAAATGAGCAGTACTTC	CASSRGNEQYF
.	TRBD1	TRBJ2-5	TRBV28	TGTGCCAGCAGTTTATGGGTCAGGGGGCGACAAGAGACCCAGTACTTC	CASSLWVRGRQETQYF
.	TRBD1	TRBJ1-2	TRBV7-8	TGTGCCAGCAGCTTAGAACAGGGGTTCTATGGCTACACCTTC	CASSLEQGFYGYTF
.	.	TRBJ2-1	TRBV5-1	TGCGCCAGCAGCCTATCAACAAACAATGAGCAGTTCTTC	CASSLSTNNEQFF
.	TRBD1	TRBJ1-2	TRBV6-6	TGTGCCAGGGGGACAGGGGGGTGGTATGGCTACACCTTC	CARGTGGWYGYTF
few	.	TRBJ2-3	TRBV7-2	TGTGCCAGCAGCTCATTCACAGATACGCAGTATTTT	CASSSFTDTQYF
.	TRBD2	TRBJ2-1	TRBV12-3/TRBV12-4	TGTGCCAGCAGTTCCCCAGCGGGAGGGACCTACAATGAGCAGTTCTTC	CASSSPAGGTYNEQFF
.	.	TRBJ2-1	TRBV14	TGTGCCAGCAGCCAAGATTGGGGTGGGGATGAGCAGTTCTTC	CASSQDWGGDEQFF
.	.	TRBJ1-2	TRBV28	TGTGCCAGCAGTTTCAACTATGGCTACACCTTC	CASSFNYGYTF
.	.	TRBJ1-2	TRBV7-2	TGTGCCAGCAGCTTAGACAGGGCCTATGGCTACACCTTC	CASSLDRAYGYTF
.	TRBD2	TRBJ2-5	TRBV7-9	TGTGCCAGCAGCTTAGCGCGGGGGGGAGAGACCCAGTACTTC	CASSLARGGETQYF
.	.	TRBJ1-2	TRBV28	TGTGCCAGCAACCCGGGACACTCCTATGGCTACACCTTC	CASNPGHSYGYTF
.	.	TRBJ1-3	TRBV15	TGTGCCACCAGCAGGGACAGATCAGCTGGAAACACCATATATTTT	CATSRDRSAGNTIYF
once	.	TRBJ1-2	TRBV24-1	TGTGCCACCAGTGATCTTAACTATGGCTACACCTTC	CATSDLNYGYTF
.	TRBD2	TRBJ2-2	TRBV7-2	TGTGCCAGCAGCTTACGGACTAGCGGTACGGCCGGGGAGCTGTTTTTT	CASSLRTSGTAGELFF
.	.	TRBJ1-1	TRBV6-2/TRBV6-3	TGTGCCAGCAGTTACAGTGGGGCCGGGGCTGAAGCTTTCTTT	CASSYSGAGAEAFF
.	.	TRBJ2-1	TRBV7-3	TGTGCCAGCAGCCCGAAGGCCAACGGAAATGAGCAGTTCTTC	CASSPKANGNEQFF
many	.	TRBJ2-1	TRBV7-2	TGTGCCAGCAGCCCCCCCGTCACTCGCCTGTACAATGAGCAGTTCTTC	CASSPPVTRLYNEQFF
few	.	TRBJ2-7	TRBV7-2	TGTGCCAGCAGCTTAAGTCCTCAAAACGAGCAGTACTTC	CASSLSPQNEQYF
many	.	TRBJ1-1	TRBV25-1	TGTGCCAGCAGACGTCCCGGGACGGGGAACACTGAAGCTTTCTTT	CASRRPGTGNTEAFF
.	.	TRBJ2-5	TRBV10-2	TGCGCCAGCAGTATGCAAGGGGGTGAGCAGTACTTC	CASSMQGGEQYF
.	TRBD2	TRBJ2-1	TRBV7-2	TGTGCCAGCAGCTTAAATCCCATTTTTACGGGAGGGCCCAATGAGCAGTTCTTC	CASSLNPIFTGGPNEQFF
.	.	TRBJ2-7	TRBV11-3	TGTGCCAGCAGCAAAACAGGACACAATGAGCAGTACTTC	CASSKTGHNEQYF
.	.	TRBJ2-1	TRBV6-1	TGTGCCAGCATCCTTCTTCCCAAAAACATTCAGTTCTTC	CASILLPKNIQFF
few	TRBD1	TRBJ1-2	TRBV28	TGTGCCAGCAGTGCTCAGGGGGGGCATAACTATGGCTACACCTTC	CASSAQGGHNYGYTF
.	TRBD1	TRBJ2-7	TRBV7-2	TGTGCCAGCAGACGGACAGGGGGGGTCTACGAGCAGTACTTC	CASRRTGGVYEQYF
.	TRBD2	TRBJ2-7	TRBV27	TGTGCCAGCAGTTTGAGGCCTAGCGGGAGAGGGGGGGCCTACGAGCAGTACTTC	CASSLRPSGRGGAYEQYF
few	TRBD2	TRBJ2-1	TRBV7-3	TGTGCCAGCAGCTTAAGACGGGGGGGCCTCAATGAGCAGTTCTTC	CASSLRRGGLNEQFF
.	TRBD1	TRBJ1-5	TRBV7-6	TGTGCCAGCAGCCCGGGACAGTCGCCCCAGCATTTT	CASSPGQSPQHF
.	.	TRBJ2-1	TRBV7-6	TGTGCCAGCAGCTTAGGATCGGCATATTCCTACAATGAGCAGTTCTTC	CASSLGSAYSYNEQFF
medium-sized	TRBD1	TRBJ1-3	TRBV6-1	TGTGCCAGCAGAAGAAACAGGGGGACTGGAAACACCATATATTTT	CASRRNRGTGNTIYF
.	.	TRBJ2-5	TRBV14	TGTGCCAGCAGTCGTAACTCAAACAGGGTCGTGCAGTACTTC	CASSRNSNRVVQYF
.	TRBD2	TRBJ2-2	TRBV5-1	TGCGCCAGCTCCCGGACTAGCAGTACCGACACCGGGGAGCTGTTTTTT	CASSRTSSTDTGELFF
.	.	TRBJ2-4	TRBV7-6	TGTGCTAGCAGCTTATTCCCCGGGTACTATGAGCAGTACTTC	CASSLFPGYYEQYF
few	.	TRBJ2-5	TRBV27	TGTGCCAGCAGTTTTCTCGGAACAGGACCAGGGGAGACCCAGTACTTC	CASSFLGTGPGETQYF
.	TRBD2	TRBJ2-4	TRBV7-8	TGTGCCAGCAGCAATCCGGGACTAGCGGGTTTCGATAACATTCAGTACTTC	CASSNPGLAGFDNIQYF
.	TRBD2	TRBJ2-4	TRBV7-6	TGTGCTATAGCGGGGGACAAAAACATTCAGTACTTC	CAIAGDKNIQYF
.	.	TRBJ1-3	TRBV2	TGTGCCAGCAGTGGGACGGCTGGAAACACCATATATTTT	CASSGTAGNTIYF
few	TRBD1	TRBJ2-1	TRBV5-6	TGTGCCAGCAGCTTGAGGGGACAGGGGATTTGGGAGCAGTTCTTC	CASSLRGQGIWEQFF
.	.	TRBJ2-2	TRBV7-6	TGTGCCAGCAGCTCCGGGGACTTCACCGGGGAGCTGTTTTTT	CASSSGDFTGELFF
.	.	TRBJ2-5	TRBV28	TGTGCCAGCAGTTTTAAATCGTCAACGGACTTC	CASSFKSSTDF
few	TRBD1	TRBJ2-5	TRBV11-1	TGTGCCAGCAGCAGAACCGGGACAGGGGATTATGGGACCCAGTACTTC	CASSRTGTGDYGTQYF
.	.	TRBJ1-2	TRBV3-1	TGTGCCAGCAGCCGGACGGGGGGAGGGAGCTATGGCTACACCTTC	CASSRTGGGSYGYTF
.	.	TRBJ2-4	TRBV10-3	TGTGCCATCAGTGAGGGAGGCGCCTATAATTCACCCCTCCACTTC	CAISEGGAYNSPLHF
.	TRBD2	TRBJ2-5	TRBV24-1	TGTGCCACCAGTGAAGGACTAGCGGGGGGAGAGACCCAGTACTTC	CATSEGLAGGETQYF
.	.	TRBJ1-1	TRBV27	TGTGCCAGCAGTTTGGGGGCGCAGGGCCCCTACGAGCAGTACTTT	CASSLGAQGPYEQYF